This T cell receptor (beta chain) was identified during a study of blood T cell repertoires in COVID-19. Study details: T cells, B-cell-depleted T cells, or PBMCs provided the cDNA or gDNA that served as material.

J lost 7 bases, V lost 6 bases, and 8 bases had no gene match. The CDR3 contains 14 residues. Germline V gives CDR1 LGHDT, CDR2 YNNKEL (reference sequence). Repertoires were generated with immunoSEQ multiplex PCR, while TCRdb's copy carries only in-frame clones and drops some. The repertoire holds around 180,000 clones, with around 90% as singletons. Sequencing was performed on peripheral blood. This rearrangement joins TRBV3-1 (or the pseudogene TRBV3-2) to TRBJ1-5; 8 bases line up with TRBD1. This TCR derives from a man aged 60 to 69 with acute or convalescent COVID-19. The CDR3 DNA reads TGTGCCAGCAGGTCCGGGACAGGAGGACAGCCCCAGCATTTT. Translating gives CASRSGTGGQPQHF.